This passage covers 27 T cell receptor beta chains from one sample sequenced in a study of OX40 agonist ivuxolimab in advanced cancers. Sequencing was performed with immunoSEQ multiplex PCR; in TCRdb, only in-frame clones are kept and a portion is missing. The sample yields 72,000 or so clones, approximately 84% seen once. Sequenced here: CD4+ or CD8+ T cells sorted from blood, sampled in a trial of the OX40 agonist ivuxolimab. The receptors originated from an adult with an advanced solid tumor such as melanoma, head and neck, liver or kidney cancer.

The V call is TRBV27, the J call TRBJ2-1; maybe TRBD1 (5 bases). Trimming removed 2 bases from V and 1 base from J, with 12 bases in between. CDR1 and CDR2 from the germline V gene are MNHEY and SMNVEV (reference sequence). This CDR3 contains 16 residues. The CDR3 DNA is TGTGCCAGCAGTTTAAGGGGCCCACTATCCTACAATGAGCAGTTCTTC. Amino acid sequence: CASSLRGPLSYNEQFF.

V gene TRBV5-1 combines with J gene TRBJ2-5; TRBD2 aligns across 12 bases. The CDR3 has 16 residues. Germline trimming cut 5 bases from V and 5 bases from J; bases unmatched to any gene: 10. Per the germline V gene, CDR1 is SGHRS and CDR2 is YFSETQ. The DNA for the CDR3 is TGCGCCAGCAGGGCTAGCGGGGGGGCCGTGGTGGAGACCCAGTACTTC. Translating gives CASRASGGAVVETQYF.

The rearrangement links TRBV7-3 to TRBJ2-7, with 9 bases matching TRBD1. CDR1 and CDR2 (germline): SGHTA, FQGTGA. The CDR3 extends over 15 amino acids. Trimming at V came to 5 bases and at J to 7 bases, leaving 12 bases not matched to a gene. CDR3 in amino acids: CASSPSGTGLEEQYF. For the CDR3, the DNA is TGTGCCAGCAGCCCATCCGGGACAGGGTTAGAAGAGCAGTACTTC.

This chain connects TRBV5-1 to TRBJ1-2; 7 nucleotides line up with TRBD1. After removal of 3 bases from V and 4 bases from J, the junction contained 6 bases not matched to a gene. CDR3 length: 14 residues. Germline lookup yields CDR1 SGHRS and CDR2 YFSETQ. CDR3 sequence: CASSWRQGAYGYTF. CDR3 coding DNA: TGCGCCAGCAGCTGGAGACAGGGAGCCTATGGCTACACCTTC.

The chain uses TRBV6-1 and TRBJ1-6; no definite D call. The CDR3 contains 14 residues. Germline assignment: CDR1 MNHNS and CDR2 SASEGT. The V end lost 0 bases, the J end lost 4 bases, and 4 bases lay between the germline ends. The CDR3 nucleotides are TGTGCCAGCAGTGAAGCTTTTTATAATTCACCCCTCCACTTT. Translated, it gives CASSEAFYNSPLHF.

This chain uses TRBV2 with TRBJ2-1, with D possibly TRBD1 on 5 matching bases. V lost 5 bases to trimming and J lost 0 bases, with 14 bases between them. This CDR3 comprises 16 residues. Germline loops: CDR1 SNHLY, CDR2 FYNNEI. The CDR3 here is CASSKEAGRSYNEQFF. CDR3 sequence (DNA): TGTGCCAGCAGTAAAGAAGCAGGGCGCTCCTACAATGAGCAGTTCTTC.

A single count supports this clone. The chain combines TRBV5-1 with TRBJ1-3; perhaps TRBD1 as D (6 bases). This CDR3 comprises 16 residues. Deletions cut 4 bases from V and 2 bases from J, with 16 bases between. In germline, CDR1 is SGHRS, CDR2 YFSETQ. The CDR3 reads CASSPEGGITGNTIYF. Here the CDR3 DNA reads TGCGCCAGCAGCCCCGAAGGGGGGATAACTGGAAACACCATATATTTT.

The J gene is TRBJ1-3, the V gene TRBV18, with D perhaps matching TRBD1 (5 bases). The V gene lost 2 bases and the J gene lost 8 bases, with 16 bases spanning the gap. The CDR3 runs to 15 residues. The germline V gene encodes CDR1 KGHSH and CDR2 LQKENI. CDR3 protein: CASSPMGPGTDTIYF. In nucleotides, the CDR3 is TGTGCCAGCTCACCAATGGGGCCAGGGACGGACACCATATATTTT.

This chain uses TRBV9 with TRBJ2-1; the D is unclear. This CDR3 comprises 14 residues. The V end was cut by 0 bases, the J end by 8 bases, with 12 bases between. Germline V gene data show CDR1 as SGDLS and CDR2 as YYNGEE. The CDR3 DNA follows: TGTGCCAGCAGCGTAGGGCCGGAACTGCATGAGCAGTTCTTC. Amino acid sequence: CASSVGPELHEQFF.

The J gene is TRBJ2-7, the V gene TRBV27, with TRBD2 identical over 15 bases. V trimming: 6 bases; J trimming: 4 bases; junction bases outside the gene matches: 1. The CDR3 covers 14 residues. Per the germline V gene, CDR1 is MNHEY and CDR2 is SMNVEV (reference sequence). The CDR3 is CASRGLAGGYEQYF. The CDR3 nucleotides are TGTGCCAGCAGAGGACTAGCGGGAGGGTACGAGCAGTACTTC.

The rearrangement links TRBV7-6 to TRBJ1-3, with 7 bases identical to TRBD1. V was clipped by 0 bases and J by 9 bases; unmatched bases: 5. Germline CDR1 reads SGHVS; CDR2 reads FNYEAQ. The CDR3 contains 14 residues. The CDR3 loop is CASSLAPGGGTIYF. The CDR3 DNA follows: TGTGCCAGCAGCTTAGCCCCAGGGGGAGGCACCATATATTTT.

The CDR3, as DNA: TGTGCCAGCAGCTCCAAAGGTGGGACTAGCGTAAATGAGCAGTTCTTC. Translating gives CASSSKGGTSVNEQFF. The chain uses TRBV7-2 and TRBJ2-1; TRBD2 aligns across 10 bases. The CDR3 has 16 residues. Germline V gene lookup returns CDR1 SGHTA and CDR2 FQGNSA. Trimming at V came to 4 bases and at J to 7 bases, leaving 10 bases not matched to a gene.

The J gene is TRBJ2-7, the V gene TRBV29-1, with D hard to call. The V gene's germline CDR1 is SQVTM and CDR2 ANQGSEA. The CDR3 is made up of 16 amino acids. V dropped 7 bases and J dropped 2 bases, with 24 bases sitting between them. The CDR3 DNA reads TGCAGCGGAATAAGCCCCGTCGAGACATTCACCTACGAGCAGTACGTC. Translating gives CSGISPVETFTYEQYV.

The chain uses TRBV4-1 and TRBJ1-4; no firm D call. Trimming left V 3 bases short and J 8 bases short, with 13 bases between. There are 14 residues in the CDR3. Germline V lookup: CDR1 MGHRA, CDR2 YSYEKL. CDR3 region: CASSHAGSGEKLFF. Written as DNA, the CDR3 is TGCGCCAGCAGCCATGCAGGCAGCGGGGAAAAACTGTTTTTT.

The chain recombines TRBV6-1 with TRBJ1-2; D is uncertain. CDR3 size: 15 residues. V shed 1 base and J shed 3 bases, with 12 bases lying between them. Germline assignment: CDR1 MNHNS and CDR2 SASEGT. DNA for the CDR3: TGTGCCAGCAGTGAAGGTGGAGGGAGCTACTATGGCTACACCTTC. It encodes CASSEGGGSYYGYTF.

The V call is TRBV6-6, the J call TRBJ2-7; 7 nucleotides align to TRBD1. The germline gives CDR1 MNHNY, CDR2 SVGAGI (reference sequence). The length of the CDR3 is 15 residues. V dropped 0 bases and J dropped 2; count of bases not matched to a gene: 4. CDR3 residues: CASSYSRDRTYEQYF. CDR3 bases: TGTGCCAGCAGTTACTCCCGGGACAGAACCTACGAGCAGTACTTC.

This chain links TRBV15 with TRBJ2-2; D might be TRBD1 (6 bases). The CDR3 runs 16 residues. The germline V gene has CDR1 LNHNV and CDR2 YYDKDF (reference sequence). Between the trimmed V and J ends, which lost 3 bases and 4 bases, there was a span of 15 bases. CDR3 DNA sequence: TGTGCCACCAGCAGGGCAGACCTAGGGGGCACCGGGGAGCTGTTTTTT. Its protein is CATSRADLGGTGELFF.

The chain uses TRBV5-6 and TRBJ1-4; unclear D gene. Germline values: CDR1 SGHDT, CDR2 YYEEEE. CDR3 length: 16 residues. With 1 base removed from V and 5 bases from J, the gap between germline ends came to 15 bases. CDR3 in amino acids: CASSLLSPYQNEKLFF. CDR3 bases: TGTGCCAGCAGCTTGTTGTCCCCCTACCAAAATGAAAAACTGTTTTTT.

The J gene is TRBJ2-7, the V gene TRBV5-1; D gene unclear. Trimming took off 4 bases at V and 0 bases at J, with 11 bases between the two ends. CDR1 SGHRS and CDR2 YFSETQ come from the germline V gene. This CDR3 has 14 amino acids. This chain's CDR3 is CASSHSGDSYEQYF. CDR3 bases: TGCGCCAGCAGCCATTCGGGCGACTCCTACGAGCAGTACTTC.

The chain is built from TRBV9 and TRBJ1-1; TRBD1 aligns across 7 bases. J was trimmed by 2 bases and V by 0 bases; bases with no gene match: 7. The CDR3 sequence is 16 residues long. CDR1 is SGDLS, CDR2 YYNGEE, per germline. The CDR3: CASSVVPRGGNTEAFF. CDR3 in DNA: TGTGCCAGCAGCGTAGTCCCCAGGGGGGGCAACACTGAAGCTTTCTTT.

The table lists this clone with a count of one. The CDR3 DNA sequence: TGTGCCAGCAGTTTGACGGAAAACACTGAAGCTTTCTTT. Translation: CASSLTENTEAFF. The chain couples TRBV6-5 to TRBJ1-1; no clear D. CDR1 and CDR2 (germline): MNHEY, SVGAGI. CDR3 length equals 13 residues. Trimming removed 4 bases from V and 2 bases from J, with 8 bases in between.

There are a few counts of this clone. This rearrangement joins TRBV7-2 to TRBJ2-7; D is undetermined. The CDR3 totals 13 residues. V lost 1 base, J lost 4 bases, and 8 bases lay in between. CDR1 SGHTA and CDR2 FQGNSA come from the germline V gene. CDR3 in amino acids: CASSLGRLYEQYF. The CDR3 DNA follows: TGTGCCAGCAGCTTAGGACGGCTTTACGAGCAGTACTTC.

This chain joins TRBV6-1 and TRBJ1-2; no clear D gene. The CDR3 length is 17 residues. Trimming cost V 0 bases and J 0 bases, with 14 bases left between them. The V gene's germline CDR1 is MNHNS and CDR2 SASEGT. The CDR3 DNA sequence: TGTGCCAGCAGTGAAGCGTCCCGGGGTCCGTCTAACTATGGCTACACCTTC. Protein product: CASSEASRGPSNYGYTF.

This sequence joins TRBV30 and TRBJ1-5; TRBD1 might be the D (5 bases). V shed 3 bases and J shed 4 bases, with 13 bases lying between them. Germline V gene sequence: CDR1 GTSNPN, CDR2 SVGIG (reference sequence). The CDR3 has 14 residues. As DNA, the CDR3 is TGTGCCTGGAGCTGGATGGGGCGGAATCAGCCCCAGCATTTT. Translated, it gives CAWSWMGRNQPQHF.

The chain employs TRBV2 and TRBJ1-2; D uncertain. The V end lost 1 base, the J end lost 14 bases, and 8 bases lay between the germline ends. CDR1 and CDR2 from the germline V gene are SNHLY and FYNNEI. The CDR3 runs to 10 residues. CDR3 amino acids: CASSEGRVTF. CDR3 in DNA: TGTGCCAGCAGTGAAGGGAGGGTGACCTTC.

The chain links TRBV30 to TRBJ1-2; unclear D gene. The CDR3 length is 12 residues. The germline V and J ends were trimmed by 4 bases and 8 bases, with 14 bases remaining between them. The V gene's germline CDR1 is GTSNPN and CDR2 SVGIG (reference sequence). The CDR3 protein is CAWKDEGLGYTF. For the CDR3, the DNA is TGTGCCTGGAAAGATGAAGGGCTCGGCTACACCTTC.

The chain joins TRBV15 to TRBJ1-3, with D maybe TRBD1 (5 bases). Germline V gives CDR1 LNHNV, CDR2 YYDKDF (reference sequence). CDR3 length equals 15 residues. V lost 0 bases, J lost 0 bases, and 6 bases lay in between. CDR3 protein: CATSREGGSGNTIYF. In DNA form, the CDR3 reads TGTGCCACCAGCAGAGAGGGGGGCTCTGGAAACACCATATATTTT.